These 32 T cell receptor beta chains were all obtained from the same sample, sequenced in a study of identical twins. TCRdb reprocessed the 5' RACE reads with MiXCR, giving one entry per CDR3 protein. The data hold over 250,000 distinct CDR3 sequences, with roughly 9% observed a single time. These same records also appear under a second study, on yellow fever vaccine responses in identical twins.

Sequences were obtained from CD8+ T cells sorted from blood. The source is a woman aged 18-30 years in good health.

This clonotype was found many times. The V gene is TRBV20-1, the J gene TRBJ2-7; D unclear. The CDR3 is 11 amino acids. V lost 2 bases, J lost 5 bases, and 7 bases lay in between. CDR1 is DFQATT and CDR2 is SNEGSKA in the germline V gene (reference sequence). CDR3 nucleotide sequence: TGCAGTGCTAGATTGTACCACGAGCAGTACTTC. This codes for CSARLYHEQYF.

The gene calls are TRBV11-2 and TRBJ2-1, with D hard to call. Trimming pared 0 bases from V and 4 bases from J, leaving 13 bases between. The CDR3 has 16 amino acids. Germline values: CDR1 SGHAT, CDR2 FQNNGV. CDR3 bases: TGTGCCAGCAGCTTAGATCCCAGTCCAGATTACAATGAGCAGTTCTTC. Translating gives CASSLDPSPDYNEQFF.

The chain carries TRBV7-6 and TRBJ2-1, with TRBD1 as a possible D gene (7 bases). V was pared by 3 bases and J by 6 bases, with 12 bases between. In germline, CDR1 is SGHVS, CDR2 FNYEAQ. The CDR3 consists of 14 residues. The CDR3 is CASSLAGTANEQFF. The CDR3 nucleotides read TGTGCCAGCAGCTTGGCGGGGACAGCCAATGAGCAGTTCTTC.

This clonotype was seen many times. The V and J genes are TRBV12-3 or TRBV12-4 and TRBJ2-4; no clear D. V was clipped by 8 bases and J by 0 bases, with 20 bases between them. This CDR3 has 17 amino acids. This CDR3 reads CASRSQGPDLAKNIQYF. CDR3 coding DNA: TGTGCCAGCCGATCCCAAGGACCGGATCTAGCCAAAAACATTCAGTACTTC.

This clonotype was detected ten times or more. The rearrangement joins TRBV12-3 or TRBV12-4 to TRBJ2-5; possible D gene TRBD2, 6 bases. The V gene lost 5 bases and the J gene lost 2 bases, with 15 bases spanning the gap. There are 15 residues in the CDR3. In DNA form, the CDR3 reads TGTGCCAGCAGTCCCCCGCTAGCGACACAAGAGACCCAGTACTTC. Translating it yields CASSPPLATQETQYF.

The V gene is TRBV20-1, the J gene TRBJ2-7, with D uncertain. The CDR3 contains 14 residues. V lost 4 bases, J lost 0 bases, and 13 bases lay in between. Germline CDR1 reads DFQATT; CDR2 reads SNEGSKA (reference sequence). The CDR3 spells CSAMWQQSSYEQYF. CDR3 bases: TGCAGTGCTATGTGGCAACAAAGCTCCTACGAGCAGTACTTC.

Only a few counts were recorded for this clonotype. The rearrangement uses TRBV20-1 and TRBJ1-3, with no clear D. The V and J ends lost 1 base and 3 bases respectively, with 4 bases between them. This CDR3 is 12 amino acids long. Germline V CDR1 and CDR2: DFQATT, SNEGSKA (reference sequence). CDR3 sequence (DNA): TGCAGTGCTAGAGTTGGTGGAAACACCATATATTTT. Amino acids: CSARVGGNTIYF.

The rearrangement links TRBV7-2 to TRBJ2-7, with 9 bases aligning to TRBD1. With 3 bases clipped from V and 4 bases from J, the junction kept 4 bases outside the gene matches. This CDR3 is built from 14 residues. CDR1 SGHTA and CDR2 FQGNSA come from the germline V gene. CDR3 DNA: TGTGCCAGCAGCTTCCAGACAGGGGGATACGAGCAGTACTTC. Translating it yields CASSFQTGGYEQYF.

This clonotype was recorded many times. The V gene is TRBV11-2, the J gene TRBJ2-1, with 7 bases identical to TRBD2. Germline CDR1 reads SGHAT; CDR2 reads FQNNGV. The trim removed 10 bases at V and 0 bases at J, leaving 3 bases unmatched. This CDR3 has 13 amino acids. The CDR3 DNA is TGTGCCACGAGGGACTACTCCTACAATGAGCAGTTCTTC. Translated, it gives CATRDYSYNEQFF.

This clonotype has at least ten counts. Here the CDR3 reads CATSRTRSNEQFF. As DNA, the CDR3 is TGTGCCACCAGCAGGACCCGGTCCAATGAGCAGTTCTTC. The V call is TRBV15, the J call TRBJ2-1; unclear D gene. Trimming stripped 3 bases from V and 6 bases from J, with 9 bases between. The CDR3 is made up of 13 amino acids. CDR1 and CDR2 from the germline V gene are LNHNV and YYDKDF (reference sequence).

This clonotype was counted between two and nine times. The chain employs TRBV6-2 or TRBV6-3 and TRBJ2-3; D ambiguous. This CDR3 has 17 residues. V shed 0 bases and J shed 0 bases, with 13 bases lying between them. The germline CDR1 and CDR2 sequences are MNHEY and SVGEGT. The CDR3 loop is CASSYSMGRASTDTQYF. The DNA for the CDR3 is TGTGCCAGCAGTTACTCGATGGGAAGAGCTAGCACAGATACGCAGTATTTT.

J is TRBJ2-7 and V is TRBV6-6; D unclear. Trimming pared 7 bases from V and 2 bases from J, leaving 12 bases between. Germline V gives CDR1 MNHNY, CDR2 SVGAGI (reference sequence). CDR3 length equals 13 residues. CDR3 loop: CASTLSEAYEQYF. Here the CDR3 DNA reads TGTGCCAGCACCCTCAGCGAGGCCTACGAGCAGTACTTC.

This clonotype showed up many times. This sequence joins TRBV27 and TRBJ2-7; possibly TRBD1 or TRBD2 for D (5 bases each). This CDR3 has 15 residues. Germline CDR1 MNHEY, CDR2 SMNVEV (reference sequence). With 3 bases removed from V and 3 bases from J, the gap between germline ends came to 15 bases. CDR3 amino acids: CASSLRGALLYEQYF. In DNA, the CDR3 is TGTGCCAGCAGTTTGCGAGGGGCGCTTCTCTACGAGCAGTACTTC.

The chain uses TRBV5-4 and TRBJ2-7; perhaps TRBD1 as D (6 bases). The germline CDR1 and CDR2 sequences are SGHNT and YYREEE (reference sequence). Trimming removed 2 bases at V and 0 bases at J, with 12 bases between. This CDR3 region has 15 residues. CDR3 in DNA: TGTGCCAGCAGCTTCGCCAGGGGTAGCTCCTACGAGCAGTACTTC. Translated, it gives CASSFARGSSYEQYF.

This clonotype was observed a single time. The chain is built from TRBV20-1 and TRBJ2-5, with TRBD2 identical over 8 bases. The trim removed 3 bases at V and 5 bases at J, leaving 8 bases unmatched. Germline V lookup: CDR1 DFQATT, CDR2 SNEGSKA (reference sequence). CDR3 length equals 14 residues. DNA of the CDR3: TGCAGTGCTAGTGTGACTAGCGAGCGGGAGACCCAGTACTTC. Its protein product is CSASVTSERETQYF.

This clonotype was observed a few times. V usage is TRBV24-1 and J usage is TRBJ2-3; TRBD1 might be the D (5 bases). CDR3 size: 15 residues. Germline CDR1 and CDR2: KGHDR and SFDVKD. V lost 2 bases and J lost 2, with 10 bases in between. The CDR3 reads CATSDYQGSTDTQYF. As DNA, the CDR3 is TGTGCCACCAGTGATTATCAGGGTTCCACAGATACGCAGTATTTT.

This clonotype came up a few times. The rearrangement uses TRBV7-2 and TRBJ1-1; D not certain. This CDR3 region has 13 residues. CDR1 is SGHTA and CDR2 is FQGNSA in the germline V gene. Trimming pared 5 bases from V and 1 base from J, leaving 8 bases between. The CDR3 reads CASSRITNTEAFF. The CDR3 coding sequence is TGTGCCAGCAGCCGGATCACGAACACTGAAGCTTTCTTT.

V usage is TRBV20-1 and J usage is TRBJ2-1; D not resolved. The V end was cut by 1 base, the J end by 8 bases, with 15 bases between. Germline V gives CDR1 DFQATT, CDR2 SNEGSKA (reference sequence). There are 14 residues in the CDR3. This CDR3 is CSARGFSFSDEQFF. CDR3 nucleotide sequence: TGCAGTGCTAGAGGCTTCTCGTTTTCGGATGAGCAGTTCTTC.

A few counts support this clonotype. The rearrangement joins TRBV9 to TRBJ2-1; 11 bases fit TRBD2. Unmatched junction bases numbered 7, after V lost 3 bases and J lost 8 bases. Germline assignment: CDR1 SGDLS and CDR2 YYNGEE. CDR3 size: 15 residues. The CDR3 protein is CASSARLAGLDEQFF. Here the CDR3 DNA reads TGTGCCAGCAGCGCCAGACTAGCGGGATTGGATGAGCAGTTCTTC.

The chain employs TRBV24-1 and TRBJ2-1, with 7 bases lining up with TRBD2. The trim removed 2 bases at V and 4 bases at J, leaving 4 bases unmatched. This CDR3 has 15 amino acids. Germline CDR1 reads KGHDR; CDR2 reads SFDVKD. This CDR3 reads CATSDSIGGYNEQFF. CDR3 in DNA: TGTGCCACCAGTGATTCGATCGGGGGGTACAATGAGCAGTTCTTC.

CDR3 nucleotide sequence: TGTGCCAGCCGGTTTGGACAGGCGTTCACCGGGGAGCTGTTTTTT. Its translation: CASRFGQAFTGELFF. The chain recombines TRBV25-1 with TRBJ2-2; 7 nucleotides agree with TRBD1. The CDR3 runs to 15 residues. The germline V gene encodes CDR1 MGHDK and CDR2 SYGVNS. The V and J ends lost 8 bases and 4 bases, in that order; junction bases with no gene match: 10.

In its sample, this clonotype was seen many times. The CDR3 DNA reads as TGTGCCAGCAGCCCCCCGACACCCTACGAGCAGTACTTC. This encodes CASSPPTPYEQYF. This chain joins TRBV3-1 and TRBJ2-7; the D is unclear. Germline V gene data show CDR1 as LGHDT and CDR2 as YNNKEL (reference sequence). The CDR3 spans 13 residues. V lost 4 bases to trimming and J lost 2 bases, with 9 bases between them.

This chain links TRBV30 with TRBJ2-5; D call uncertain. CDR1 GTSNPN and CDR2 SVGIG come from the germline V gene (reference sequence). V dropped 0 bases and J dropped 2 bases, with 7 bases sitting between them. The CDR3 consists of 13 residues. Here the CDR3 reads CAWSVVRQETQYF. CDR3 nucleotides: TGTGCCTGGAGTGTAGTCAGGCAAGAGACCCAGTACTTC.

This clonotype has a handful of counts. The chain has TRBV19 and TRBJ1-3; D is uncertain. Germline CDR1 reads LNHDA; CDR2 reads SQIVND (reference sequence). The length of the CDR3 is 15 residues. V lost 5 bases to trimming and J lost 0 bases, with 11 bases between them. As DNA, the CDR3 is TGTGCCAGTAGTTTCGGCCATACCTCTGGAAACACCATATATTTT. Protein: CASSFGHTSGNTIYF.

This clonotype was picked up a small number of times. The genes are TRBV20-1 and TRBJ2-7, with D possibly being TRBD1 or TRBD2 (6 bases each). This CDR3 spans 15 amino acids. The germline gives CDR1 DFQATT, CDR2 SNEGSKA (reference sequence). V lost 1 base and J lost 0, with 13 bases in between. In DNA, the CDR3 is TGCAGTGCTAGAGCTCGGGGGCGGACCTCCTACGAGCAGTACTTC. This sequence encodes CSARARGRTSYEQYF.

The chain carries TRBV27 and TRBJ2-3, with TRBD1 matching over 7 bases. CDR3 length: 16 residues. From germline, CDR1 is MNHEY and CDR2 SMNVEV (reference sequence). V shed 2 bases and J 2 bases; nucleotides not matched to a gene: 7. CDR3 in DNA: TGTGCCAGCAGTTTACTCGACAGGGTAGCCACAGATACGCAGTATTTT. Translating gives CASSLLDRVATDTQYF.

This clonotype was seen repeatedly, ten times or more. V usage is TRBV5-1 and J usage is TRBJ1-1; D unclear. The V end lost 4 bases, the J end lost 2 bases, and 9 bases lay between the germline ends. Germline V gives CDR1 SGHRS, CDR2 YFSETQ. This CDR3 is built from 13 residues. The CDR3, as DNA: TGCGCCAGCAGCGACGGACTCAACACTGAAGCTTTCTTT. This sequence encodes CASSDGLNTEAFF. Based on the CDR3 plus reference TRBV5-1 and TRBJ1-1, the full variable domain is KAGVTQTPRYLIKTRGQQVTLSCSPISGHRSVSWYQQTPGQGLQFLFEYFSETQRNKGNFPGRFSGRQFSNSRSEMNVSTLELGDSALYLCASSDGLNTEAFFGQGTRLTVV.

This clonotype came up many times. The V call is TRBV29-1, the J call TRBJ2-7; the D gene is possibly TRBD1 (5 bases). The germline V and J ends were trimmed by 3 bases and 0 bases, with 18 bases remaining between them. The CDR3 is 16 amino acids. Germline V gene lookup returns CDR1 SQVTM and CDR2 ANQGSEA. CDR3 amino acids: CSVDGLWQGSSYEQYF. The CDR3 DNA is TGCAGCGTTGATGGATTGTGGCAGGGAAGCTCCTACGAGCAGTACTTC.

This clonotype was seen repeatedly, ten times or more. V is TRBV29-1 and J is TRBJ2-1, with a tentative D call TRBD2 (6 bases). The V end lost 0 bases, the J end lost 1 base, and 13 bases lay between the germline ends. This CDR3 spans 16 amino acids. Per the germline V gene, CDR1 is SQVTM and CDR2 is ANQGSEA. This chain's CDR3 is CSVEDQGSGSYNEQFF. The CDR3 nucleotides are TGCAGCGTTGAAGATCAGGGTAGCGGTTCCTACAATGAGCAGTTCTTC.

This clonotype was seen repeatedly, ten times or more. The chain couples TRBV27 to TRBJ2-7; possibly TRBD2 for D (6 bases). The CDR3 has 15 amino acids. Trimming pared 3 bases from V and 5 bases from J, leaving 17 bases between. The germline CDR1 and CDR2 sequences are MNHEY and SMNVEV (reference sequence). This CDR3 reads CASSFGRDVGDEQYF. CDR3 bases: TGTGCCAGCAGTTTTGGGCGGGACGTGGGAGACGAGCAGTACTTC.

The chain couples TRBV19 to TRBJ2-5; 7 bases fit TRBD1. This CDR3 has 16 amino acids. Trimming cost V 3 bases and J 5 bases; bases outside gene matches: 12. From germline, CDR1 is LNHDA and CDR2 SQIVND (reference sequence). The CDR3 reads CASSMGQSMVGETQYF. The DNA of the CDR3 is TGTGCCAGTAGTATGGGACAGAGTATGGTTGGCGAGACCCAGTACTTC.

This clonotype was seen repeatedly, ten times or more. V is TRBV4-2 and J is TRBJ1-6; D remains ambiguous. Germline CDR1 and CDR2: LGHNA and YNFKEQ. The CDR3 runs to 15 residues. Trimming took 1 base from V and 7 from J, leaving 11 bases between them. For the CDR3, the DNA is TGTGCCAGCAGCCAAGTCGGAGGGATCAATTCACCCCTCCACTTT. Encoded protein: CASSQVGGINSPLHF.